This T cell receptor beta chain was identified in a study of Graves' ophthalmopathy and Graves' hyperthyroidism. The V end lost 7 bases, the J end lost 4 bases, and 13 bases lay between the germline ends. The CDR3 has 12 amino acids. Germline lookup yields CDR1 SQVTM and CDR2 ANQGSEA. Ten or more counts support this clonotype. CDR3 regions of TCR beta were amplified from RNA transcripts. Second-round multiplex PCR followed a first-round RT-PCR using HTBI primers. MiXCR was run by TCRdb on the multiplex PCR reads, yielding one entry per CDR3 protein. The sample shows about 660,000 distinct CDR3 sequences, approximately 39% of them seen only once.

The chain joins TRBV29-1 to TRBJ1-2; D unresolved. The TCR originated in an adult man with Graves' ophthalmopathy. Sequencing was done on a sample of peripheral blood. The CDR3 DNA sequence: TGCAGCGCGATTGGGCAGAGCTATGGCTACACCTTC. It specifies CSAIGQSYGYTF.